This T cell receptor beta chain was documented in a study of CD8+CD57+ T cells in acquired aplastic anemia. Overall study context: The sorted CD4+ and CD8+ cells yielded an average approximately 3.2 ug of DNA.

With respect to this clonotype: Its specificity is not known.

Study results and caveats: For CD8+ Simpson's diversity, patients and controls showed no significant difference.

This CDR3 spans 14 amino acids. The germline gives CDR1 LNHNV, CDR2 YYDKDF (reference sequence). V was cut by 0 bases and J by 7 bases, with 9 bases left in between. Individuals selected for sequencing had exhibited CD8+CD57+ cell expansion on flow cytometry. Severe acquired aplastic anemia was present in all patients. Sampling of blood occurred while the patients had still received no therapy. Using genomic DNA as the template, TCR beta VDJ and CDR3 profiling was carried out. TCRdb re-called the reads with MiXCR, one entry per CDR3 protein. The table lists approximately 170,000 distinct CDR3 sequences, roughly 50% of them singletons.

Sequenced material: sorted CD4+, CD8+, or CD8+CD57+ T cells (not recorded which) from PBMCs. The chain has TRBV15 and TRBJ2-2; D assignment may be TRBD1 or TRBD2 (5 bases each). The sequence came from a human donor with aplastic anemia. This CDR3 reads CATSRDRDGGELFF. The DNA for the CDR3 is TGTGCCACCAGCAGAGATCGGGACGGCGGGGAGCTGTTTTTT. Based on the CDR3 plus reference TRBV15 and TRBJ2-2, the full variable domain is DAMVIQNPRYQVTQFGKPVTLSCSQTLNHNVMYWYQQKSSQAPKLLFHYYDKDFNNEADTPDNFQSRRPNTSFCFLDIRSPGLGDTAMYLCATSRDRDGGELFFGEGSRLTVL.